The 5 T cell receptor beta chains in this list originate from one sample, sequenced in a study of tumor-infiltrating lymphocytes in localized non-small cell lung cancer. TCRdb's table, derived via immunoSEQ multiplex PCR, lists solely in-frame clones and lacks some. This table holds about 23,000 clones, 73% found once. The sequencing sample was made of lung tumor tissue. Source of these receptors: a human donor with non-small cell lung cancer.

This clone has just a few counts. The genes are TRBV11-2 and TRBJ1-2; unclear D gene. This CDR3 spans 14 amino acids. Trimming removed 5 bases at V and 4 bases at J, with 14 bases between. CDR1 SGHAT and CDR2 FQNNGV come from the germline V gene. CDR3 amino acids: CASSQNQGGYGYTF. The CDR3 nucleotides are TGTGCCAGCAGCCAGAACCAAGGCGGCTATGGCTACACCTTC.

V gene TRBV10-2 combines with J gene TRBJ1-4; D call uncertain. CDR1 is WSHSY and CDR2 is SAAADI in the germline V gene. This CDR3 spans 15 amino acids. Deletions cut 0 bases from V and 5 bases from J, with 10 bases between. CDR3: CASSESGRKNEKLFF. CDR3 DNA sequence: TGCGCCAGCAGTGAGTCCGGACGGAAGAATGAAAAACTGTTTTTT.

The V gene is TRBV7-9, the J gene TRBJ1-2; D is unresolved. CDR1 and CDR2 (germline): SEHNR, FQNEAQ (reference sequence). The V gene lost 3 bases and the J gene lost 6 bases, with 17 bases spanning the gap. This CDR3 comprises 15 residues. CDR3 loop: CASSFPITATHGYTF. The CDR3 nucleotides read TGTGCCAGCAGCTTTCCAATAACAGCGACTCATGGCTACACCTTC.

The chain has TRBV13 and TRBJ1-2, with D perhaps matching TRBD1 (5 bases). Trimming cost V 1 base and J 7 bases, with 19 bases left between them. CDR1 is PRHDT and CDR2 is FYEKMQ in the germline V gene (reference sequence). The CDR3 length is 16 residues. CDR3 sequence reads: CASSLAQPGQFSGYTF. The CDR3 coding sequence is TGTGCCAGCAGCTTAGCACAACCAGGGCAGTTCTCTGGCTACACCTTC.

The V and J genes are TRBV10-1 and TRBJ1-1; D is uncertain. V lost 6 bases and J 5 bases, leaving 13 bases between the germline ends. This CDR3 is built from 13 residues. Germline CDR1 WNHNN, CDR2 SYGVQD (reference sequence). The CDR3: CASSAPGRTEAFF. The CDR3, as DNA: TGCGCCAGCAGCGCTCCGGGAAGAACTGAAGCTTTCTTT.